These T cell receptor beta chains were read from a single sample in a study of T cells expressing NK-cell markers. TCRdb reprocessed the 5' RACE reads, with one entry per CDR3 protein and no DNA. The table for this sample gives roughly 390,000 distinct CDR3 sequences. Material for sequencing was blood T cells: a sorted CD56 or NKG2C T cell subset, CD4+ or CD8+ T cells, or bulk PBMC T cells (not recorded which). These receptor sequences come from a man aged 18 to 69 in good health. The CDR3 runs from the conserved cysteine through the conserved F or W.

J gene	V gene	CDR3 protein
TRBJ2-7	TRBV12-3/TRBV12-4	CASSYPNRGHEQYF
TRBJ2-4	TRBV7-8	CASSPGGMENIQYF
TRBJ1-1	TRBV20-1	CSAPRGAGRATEAFF
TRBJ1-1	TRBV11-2	CASSRRMGTEAFF
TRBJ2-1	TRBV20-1	CSAPRRASWSYNEQFF
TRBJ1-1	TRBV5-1	CASSLLGGLAMNTEAFF
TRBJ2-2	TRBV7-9	CASSSRSGAGTGELFF
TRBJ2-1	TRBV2	CASSEIFGDDEQFF
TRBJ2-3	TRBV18	CASSPLRRRGSSTDTQYF
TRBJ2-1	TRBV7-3	CASSLRRGDEQFF
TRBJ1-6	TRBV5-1	CASSLAGDRDSPLHF
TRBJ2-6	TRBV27	CASRRSGTSSGANVLTF
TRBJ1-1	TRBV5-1	CASSLDPANTEAFF
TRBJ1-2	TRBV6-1	CASTKGPVNYGYTF
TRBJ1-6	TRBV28	CASSAPGSSYNSPLHF
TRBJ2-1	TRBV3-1	CASSQGQYSNEQFF
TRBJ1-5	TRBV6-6	CASGSNQPQHF